A single sample is the source of the 23 T cell receptor beta chains below, sequenced in a study of blood T cell repertoires in COVID-19. Assay used: immunoSEQ multiplex PCR; TCRdb lists only in-frame clones, some missing. The sample comprises about 73,000 clones, approximately 83% of which are singletons, and 25% to 30% rests with the top ten. Sequenced material: peripheral blood. The receptor source for this set is a human donor in a cohort sampled during active COVID-19.

This clone was counted between two and nine times. The CDR3 reads CAITPSGGQEQYF. In nucleotides, the CDR3 is TGTGCCATCACCCCTAGCGGGGGACAAGAGCAGTACTTC. The rearrangement uses TRBV10-3 and TRBJ2-7, with 10 positions matching TRBD2. This CDR3 has 13 amino acids. V was pared by 7 bases and J by 7 bases, with 7 bases of the junction left unmatched. The V gene's germline CDR1 is ENHRY and CDR2 SYGVKD.

The chain employs TRBV5-1 and TRBJ2-2; TRBD1 matches 8 bases. In germline, CDR1 is SGHRS, CDR2 YFSETQ. This CDR3 spans 14 amino acids. Trimming cost V 2 bases and J 7 bases; bases outside gene matches: 4. The CDR3 nucleotides read TGCGCCAGCAGCTTCACAGGGGGTGGCGGGGAGCTGTTTTTT. It yields the protein CASSFTGGGGELFF.

J is TRBJ2-5 and V is TRBV2, with D uncertain. Trimming removed 3 bases at V and 5 bases at J, with 7 bases between. Germline CDR1 is SNHLY and CDR2 is FYNNEI. The CDR3 consists of 12 residues. CDR3 protein: CASSELVETQYF. The CDR3 DNA reads TGTGCCAGCAGTGAGTTAGTGGAGACCCAGTACTTC.

The CDR3 region is CASSPHVRSRGANVLTF. In DNA form, the CDR3 reads TGTGCCAGCAGCCCCCACGTGAGGTCCCGGGGGGCCAACGTCCTGACTTTC. The chain links TRBV9 to TRBJ2-6; D is ambiguous. Germline V CDR1 and CDR2: SGDLS, YYNGEE. Trimming cost V 4 bases and J 4 bases, with 18 bases left between them. The CDR3 runs 17 residues.

This clone was detected a few times. The chain combines TRBV3-1 (or the pseudogene TRBV3-2) with TRBJ2-2, with 8 bases matching TRBD1. The CDR3 covers 16 residues. From germline, CDR1 is LGHDT and CDR2 YNNKEL (reference sequence). Germline trimming cut 5 bases from V and 0 bases from J; bases unmatched to any gene: 5. The CDR3 is CASSEGTGPNTGELFF. CDR3 coding DNA: TGTGCCAGCAGCGAAGGGACAGGCCCGAACACCGGGGAGCTGTTTTTT.

The chain has TRBV6-1 and TRBJ2-1; 10 bases line up with TRBD2. The CDR3 has 15 amino acids. The germline V gene has CDR1 MNHNS and CDR2 SASEGT. V was pared by 2 bases and J by 4 bases, with 2 bases of the junction left unmatched. CDR3 loop: CASSEPSGGYNEQFF. CDR3 coding DNA: TGTGCCAGCAGTGAACCTAGCGGGGGTTACAATGAGCAGTTCTTC.

The rearrangement joins TRBV5-6 to TRBJ2-7, with D possibly TRBD1 on 5 matching bases. Per germline, CDR1 SGHDT and CDR2 YYEEEE. The CDR3 runs 11 residues. Deletions cut 5 bases from V and 5 bases from J, with 8 bases between. CDR3 protein: CASRTANEQYF. In DNA form, the CDR3 reads TGTGCCAGCAGGACAGCTAACGAGCAGTACTTC.

The chain couples TRBV27 to TRBJ2-2, with 10 positions matching TRBD2. V was clipped by 10 bases and J by 2 bases; unmatched bases: 4. The V gene's germline CDR1 is MNHEY and CDR2 SMNVEV (reference sequence). This CDR3 contains 14 residues. Written as DNA, the CDR3 is TGTGCCACTCTAGCGGGGGCCAACACCGGGGAGCTGTTTTTT. This encodes CATLAGANTGELFF.

The genes are TRBV5-4 and TRBJ2-3, with 13 bases identical to TRBD2. In germline, CDR1 is SGHNT, CDR2 YYREEE (reference sequence). V lost 5 bases and J lost 5; bases outside the gene matches: 8. The CDR3 contains 16 residues. CDR3 DNA sequence: TGTGCCAGCAGTTCCAGGACTAGCGGGGGTGGAGATACGCAGTATTTT. Protein sequence: CASSSRTSGGGDTQYF.

The chain joins TRBV11-2 to TRBJ2-3; TRBD2 matches 7 bases. The CDR3 spans 16 residues. The germline CDR1 and CDR2 sequences are SGHAT and FQNNGV. V lost 5 bases to trimming and J lost 0 bases; unmatched junction nucleotides: 8. DNA for the CDR3: TGTGCCAGCAGCCAGATTCCCGGGGGGAGCACAGATACGCAGTATTTT. This sequence encodes CASSQIPGGSTDTQYF.

For this clone: The same CDR3 can be traced to other DNA sequences in this sample. The chain recombines TRBV9 with TRBJ2-3; TRBD1 agrees at 7 bases. The V gene's germline CDR1 is SGDLS and CDR2 YYNGEE. There are 15 residues in the CDR3. V shed 0 bases, J shed 1 base, and the junction held 2 bases outside the gene matches. The CDR3 nucleotides are TGTGCCAGCAGCGTAGGAGGGGGCGGCACAGATACGCAGTATTTT. This encodes CASSVGGGGTDTQYF.

The genes are TRBV11-2 and TRBJ2-7, with D possibly being TRBD2 (5 bases). The CDR3 length is 14 residues. Germline V gene sequence: CDR1 SGHAT, CDR2 FQNNGV. V lost 4 bases and J lost 3, with 13 bases in between. The CDR3 DNA sequence: TGTGCCAGCAGCTCGGGGTTTCGGCTCTACGAGCAGTACTTC. It yields the protein CASSSGFRLYEQYF.

The CDR3: CASSWGASGQETQYF. The CDR3 nucleotides are TGTGCCAGCAGCTGGGGTGCTAGCGGGCAAGAGACCCAGTACTTC. The chain has TRBV11-2 and TRBJ2-5, with TRBD2 matching over 8 bases. The CDR3 runs to 15 residues. Germline assignment: CDR1 SGHAT and CDR2 FQNNGV. After removal of 4 bases from V and 2 bases from J, the junction contained 6 bases not matched to a gene.

The chain links TRBV6-2 or TRBV6-3 to TRBJ2-7, with D perhaps matching TRBD1 (6 bases). V was shortened by 2 bases and J by 4 bases, with 12 bases between the two germline ends. Germline V CDR1 and CDR2: MNHEY, SVGEGT. There are 14 residues in the CDR3. The CDR3 spells CASSYTGHLYEQYF. In DNA form, the CDR3 reads TGTGCCAGCAGTTACACAGGGCATCTTTACGAGCAGTACTTC.

This clone was seen just once. V is TRBV4-3 and J is TRBJ2-7; D not certain. The V and J ends lost 0 bases and 4 bases respectively, with 13 bases between them. Germline CDR1 reads LGHNA; CDR2 reads YSLEER. CDR3 length: 15 residues. CDR3 DNA sequence: TGCGCCAGCAGCCAAGATCTCACATCCTCGTACGAGCAGTACTTC. Translating it yields CASSQDLTSSYEQYF.

The V and J genes are TRBV6-5 and TRBJ1-6; 7 bases agree with TRBD1. With V trimmed by 7 bases and J by 2 bases, 5 bases remained unmatched. The CDR3 totals 15 residues. The germline CDR1 and CDR2 sequences are MNHEY and SVGAGI. The CDR3, as DNA: TGTGCCAGCAATTGGGACAGAACCTATAATTCACCCCTCCACTTT. Translated, it gives CASNWDRTYNSPLHF.

The V and J genes are TRBV4-3 and TRBJ2-2, with D hard to call. CDR1 LGHNA and CDR2 YSLEER come from the germline V gene. Trimming removed 1 base from V and 0 bases from J, with 9 bases in between. The CDR3 runs to 16 residues. CDR3 loop: CASSQVYSSNTGELFF. CDR3 DNA: TGCGCCAGCAGCCAAGTGTACAGCTCGAACACCGGGGAGCTGTTTTTT.

The CDR3 DNA follows: TGTGCCAGCAGTTTCAATGGGGGCAACACCATATATTTT. Amino acids: CASSFNGGNTIYF. The gene calls are TRBV12-3 or TRBV12-4 and TRBJ1-3; a weak D match, TRBD1 (6 bases). The CDR3 length is 13 residues. The V gene lost 3 bases and the J gene lost 7 bases, with 10 bases spanning the gap.

V usage is TRBV10-3 and J usage is TRBJ1-6; 7 positions agree with TRBD1. The CDR3 runs to 17 residues. J gave up 0 bases and V 3 bases, and 5 bases lay outside the gene matches. The germline V gene has CDR1 ENHRY and CDR2 SYGVKD. CDR3 in DNA: TGTGCCATCAGTGATAGGGGGCAGGGCTCCTATAATTCACCCCTCCACTTT. Translation: CAISDRGQGSYNSPLHF.

The chain couples TRBV7-8 to TRBJ2-5, with 13 bases matching TRBD2. Germline loops: CDR1 SGHVS, CDR2 FQNEAQ. CDR3 size: 17 residues. V dropped 3 bases and J dropped 4; count of bases not matched to a gene: 8. CDR3: CASSFGLTSGGRETQYF. The CDR3 DNA sequence: TGTGCCAGCAGCTTTGGTCTGACTAGCGGGGGGAGAGAGACCCAGTACTTC.

V is TRBV2 and J is TRBJ2-3; no clear D. V was trimmed by 2 bases and J by 6 bases, leaving 12 bases between them. This CDR3 is 14 amino acids long. Germline V lookup: CDR1 SNHLY, CDR2 FYNNEI. CDR3 loop: CASSESRVGDTQYF. CDR3 bases: TGTGCCAGCAGTGAAAGCCGGGTTGGGGATACGCAGTATTTT.

The rearrangement links TRBV12-5 to TRBJ1-5; weak D call: TRBD1 (6 bases). This CDR3 contains 17 residues. Deletions cut 0 bases from V and 6 bases from J, with 18 bases between. Per the germline V gene, CDR1 is LGHNT and CDR2 is FRNRAP. The CDR3 DNA is TGTGCTAGTGGTTTGGTACAAGGCAGGGGAGCCGGTCAGCCCCAGCATTTT. It codes for CASGLVQGRGAGQPQHF.

This sequence joins TRBV7-8 and TRBJ2-2, with 10 bases aligning to TRBD2. The CDR3 runs 14 residues. The V and J ends lost 6 bases and 6 bases, in that order; junction bases with no gene match: 4. CDR1 SGHVS and CDR2 FQNEAQ come from the germline V gene. The DNA for the CDR3 is TGTGCCAGCAGAGAACTAGCGGGGTCCGGGGAGCTGTTTTTT. As protein: CASRELAGSGELFF. Looking up the rest from reference TRBV7-8 and TRBJ2-2 gives the full variable domain: GAGVSQSPRYKVAKRGQDVALRCDPISGHVSLFWYQQALGQGPEFLTYFQNEAQLDKSGLPSDRFFAERPEGSVSTLKIQRTQQEDSAVYLCASRELAGSGELFFGEGSRLTVL.